This T cell receptor (beta chain) was sequenced during a study of shared clonotypes between healthy human individuals (dated by TCRdb to the early 2020s). The study in broad terms: A couple of women and three men aged 18 to 49 years were included in the cohort. For each donor, CD4 naive and CD4 memory were each given three plates, CD8 naive was given two plates, and CD8 memory was given one plate. Blood TCR repertoires of five healthy adults were deeply sequenced to estimate repertoire size and the extent of clonotype sharing between individuals. Different laboratories and diverse techniques were used to prepare libraries and sequence TCR repertoires, to increase sequencing depth and limit assay-specific biases. Between about 0.94 and 8.9 billion PBMCs per donor were obtained by leukapheresis. What the authors observed across the whole study: When several donors were compared, the shared fraction of clonotypes was roughly 4.8% for naive CD4, about 4% for naive CD8, roughly 2.5% for memory CD4, and less than 0.5% for memory CD8. Clonotypes shared by all four sorted-subset donors showed higher generation probabilities than non-shared clonotypes. Even with the large sequencing depth, rarefaction of the sorted-subset datasets indicated that sequencing was incomplete. Naive subsets generally had larger estimated clonotype richness than memory subsets did. Based on pairwise subsampling, the degree of clonotype sharing among donors was expected to be affected by sequencing depth. Only blood was sampled, and tissue TCR repertoires likely differ from those in blood. The small number of donors limited the genetic and exposure-history diversity represented.

The CDR3 starts with the cysteine, ends with the phenylalanine, and has 13 residues. Only the CDR3 part of the read is kept: 39 bases, read in frame from the first base. Based on the germline V gene (reference sequence), the CDR1 and CDR2 sequences are GTSNPN and SVGIG. The junction shows trimming of 1 base on V and 5 bases on J, plus 12 bases between the germline ends. Donors were healthy HIV-negative adults with no recently reported acute infections or vaccinations. Every donor was a Caucasian adult residing in Nashville, Tennessee, USA. CD4+ T cells were enriched by magnetic negative selection, after which naive cells were positively selected on CD45RA and the negative fraction was taken as the memory subset. Blood was obtained by leukapheresis, after which PBMCs were separated by Ficoll-Histopaque density gradient centrifugation and cryopreserved in liquid nitrogen vapor phase. Analytical flow cytometry was used to check the purity and quantity of each magnetically sorted T cell population. Each sorted fraction had its genomic DNA isolated and then quantified by UV absorbance on a Nanodrop 2000c.

Using the deep immunoSEQ assay, TCR CDR3 regions were amplified from genomic DNA by multiplex PCR. Genomic DNA extracted from each cell subset was distributed evenly over all wells of several immunoSEQ 96-well plates, and each plate served as one replicate. For sorted subsets, approximately 210 ng genomic DNA, equal to 30,000 or so T cell genomes, was loaded into each replicate PCR. The purified libraries were quantified using a Qubit 3.0 fluorometer, sized with a Bioanalyzer 2100, and then quantified again using the KAPA Library Quantification kit. A separate single-read 150-cycle Illumina NextSeq 550 flow cell was used to sequence each immunoSEQ 96-well plate. Under the source paper's analysis protocol: Because the immunoSEQ output held only junctional sequences and lacked quality scores, the filtering could not match the filtering applied to full-length reads. To assign V/J genes and CDR3, sequences were annotated against IMGT germline references using PyIR, a Python wrapper for IgBLAST v1.9. Any read was removed if the V/J assignment was weak (E-value above 1e-6), the CDR3 was missing, or the read contained stop codons, out-of-frame junctions, or ambiguous translated residues. V3J clonotypes were defined as sequences sharing an identical inferred V gene, J gene, and CDR3 amino acid sequence. Percentage overlap between repertoires was computed as shared unique clonotypes divided by the size of the smaller repertoire. Repertoire richness was assessed with RTK rarefaction, the Chao1 estimator, and Recon v2.1 estimates of unobserved clonotypes. OLGA was used to compute generation probabilities for all TCRbeta clonotypes that the gDNA method yielded from a handful of donors. Imported from immuneACCESS, the table was reduced by TCRdb to in-frame sequences with V and J called. These copies leave out some clones; in studies compared against another copy, an unresolved V gene accounts for under half, and the cause of the remainder is not known. The V and J calls and clone size come from that table; D and trimming were worked out from the DNA. This sample lists a few million clones; about 94% were detected once. Over 0.1% of the sample is in the top ten clones.

Note on this clone: It has no known antigen specificity. No much larger clonotype is one base removed from it; base qualities were not supplied.

The specimen sequenced was naive CD4+ T cells sorted from blood. What the cell subset or site label conveys for this sample: CD45RA+ positively selected. This receptor was identified in a man between 18 and 29 years old in good health. The chain is encoded by TRBV30 joined to TRBJ2-7, and TRBD2 may be the D gene, going by 6 matching bases. The nucleotide sequence reads TGTGCCTGGAGTGGAAGCGGGTACCACGAGCAGTACTTC. Translated, it reads CAWSGSGYHEQYF. Supplemented by the reference TRBV30 and TRBJ2-7 proteins around the CDR3, the complete variable domain is SQTIHQWPATLVQPVGSPLSLECTVEGTSNPNLYWYRQAAGRGLQLLFYSVGIGQISSEVPQNLSASRPQDRQFILSSKKLLLSDSGFYLCAWSGSGYHEQYFGPGTRLTVT.